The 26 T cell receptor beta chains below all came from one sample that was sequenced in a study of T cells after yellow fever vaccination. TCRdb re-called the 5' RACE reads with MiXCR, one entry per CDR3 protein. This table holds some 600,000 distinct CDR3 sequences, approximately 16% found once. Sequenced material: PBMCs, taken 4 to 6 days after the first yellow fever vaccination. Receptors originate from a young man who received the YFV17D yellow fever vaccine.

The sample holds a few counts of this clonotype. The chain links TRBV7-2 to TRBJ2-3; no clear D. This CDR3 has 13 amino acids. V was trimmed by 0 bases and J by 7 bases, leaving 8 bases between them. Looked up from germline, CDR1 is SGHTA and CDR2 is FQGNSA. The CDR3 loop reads CASSLAGSNTQYF. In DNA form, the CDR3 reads TGTGCCAGCAGCTTAGCCGGCTCCAATACGCAGTATTTT.

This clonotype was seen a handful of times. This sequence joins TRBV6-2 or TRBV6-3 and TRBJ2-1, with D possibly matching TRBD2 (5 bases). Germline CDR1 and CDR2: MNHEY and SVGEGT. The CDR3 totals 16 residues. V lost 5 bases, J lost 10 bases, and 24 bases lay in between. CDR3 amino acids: CASSDPGELPSREQFF. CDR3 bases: TGTGCCAGCAGTGACCCCGGGGAGCTTCCCTCTAGAGAGCAGTTCTTC.

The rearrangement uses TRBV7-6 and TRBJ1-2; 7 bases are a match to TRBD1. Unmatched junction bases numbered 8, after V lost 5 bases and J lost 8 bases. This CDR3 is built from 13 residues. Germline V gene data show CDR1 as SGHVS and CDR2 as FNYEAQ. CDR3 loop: CASSPQTGSGYTF. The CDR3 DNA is TGTGCCAGCAGCCCACAGACAGGGAGCGGCTACACCTTC.

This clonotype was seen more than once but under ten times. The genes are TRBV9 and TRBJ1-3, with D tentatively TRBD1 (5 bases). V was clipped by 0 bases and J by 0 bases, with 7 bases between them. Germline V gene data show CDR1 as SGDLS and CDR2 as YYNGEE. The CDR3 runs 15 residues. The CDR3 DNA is TGTGCCAGCAGCGTAGTGGGGCACTCTGGAAACACCATATATTTT. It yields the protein CASSVVGHSGNTIYF.

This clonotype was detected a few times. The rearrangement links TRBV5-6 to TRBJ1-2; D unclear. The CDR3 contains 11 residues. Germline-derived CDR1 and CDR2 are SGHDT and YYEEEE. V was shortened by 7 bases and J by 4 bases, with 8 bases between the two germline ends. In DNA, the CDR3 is TGTGCCAGCGGAAAGGGCTATGGCTACACCTTC. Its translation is CASGKGYGYTF.

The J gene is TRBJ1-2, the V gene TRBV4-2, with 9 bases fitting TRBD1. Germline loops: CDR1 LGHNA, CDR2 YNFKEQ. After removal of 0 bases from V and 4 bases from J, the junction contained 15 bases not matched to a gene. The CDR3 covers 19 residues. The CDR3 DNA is TGTGCCAGCAGCCAAGAGGTAGCACAGGGGGCTACCGGTGGCTATGGCTACACCTTC. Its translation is CASSQEVAQGATGGYGYTF.

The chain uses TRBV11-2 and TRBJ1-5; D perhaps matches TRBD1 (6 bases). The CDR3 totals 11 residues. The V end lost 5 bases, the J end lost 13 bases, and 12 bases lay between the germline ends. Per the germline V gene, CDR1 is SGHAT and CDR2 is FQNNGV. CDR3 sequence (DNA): TGTGCCAGCAGCCGAGGACAGCTACAGCATTTT. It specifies CASSRGQLQHF.

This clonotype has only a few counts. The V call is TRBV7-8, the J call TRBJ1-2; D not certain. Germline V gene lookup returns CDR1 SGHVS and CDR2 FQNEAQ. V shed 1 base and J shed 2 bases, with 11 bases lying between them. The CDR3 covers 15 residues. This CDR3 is CASSLEAWANYGYTF. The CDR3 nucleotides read TGTGCCAGCAGCTTAGAGGCTTGGGCGAACTATGGCTACACCTTC.

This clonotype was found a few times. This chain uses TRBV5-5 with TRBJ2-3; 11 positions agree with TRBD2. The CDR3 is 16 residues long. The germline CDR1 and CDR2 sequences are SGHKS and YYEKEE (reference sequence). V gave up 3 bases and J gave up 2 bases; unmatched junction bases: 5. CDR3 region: CASSSKLAGVTDTQYF. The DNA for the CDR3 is TGTGCCAGCAGCTCGAAACTAGCGGGGGTCACAGATACGCAGTATTTT.

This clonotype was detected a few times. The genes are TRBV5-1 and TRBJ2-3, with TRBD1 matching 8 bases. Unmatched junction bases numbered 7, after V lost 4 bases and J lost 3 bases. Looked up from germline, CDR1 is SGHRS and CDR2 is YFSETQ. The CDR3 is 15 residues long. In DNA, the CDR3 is TGCGCCAGCAGCCCGACAGGGGATATGACAGATACGCAGTATTTT. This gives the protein CASSPTGDMTDTQYF. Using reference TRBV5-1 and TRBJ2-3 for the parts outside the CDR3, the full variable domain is KAGVTQTPRYLIKTRGQQVTLSCSPISGHRSVSWYQQTPGQGLQFLFEYFSETQRNKGNFPGRFSGRQFSNSRSEMNVSTLELGDSALYLCASSPTGDMTDTQYFGPGTRLTVL.

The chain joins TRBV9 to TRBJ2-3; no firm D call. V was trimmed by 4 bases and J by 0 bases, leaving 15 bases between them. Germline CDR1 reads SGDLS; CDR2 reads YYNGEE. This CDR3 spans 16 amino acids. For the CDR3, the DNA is TGTGCCAGCAGCCCCCTGACTGGAAGTAGCACAGATACGCAGTATTTT. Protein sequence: CASSPLTGSSTDTQYF.

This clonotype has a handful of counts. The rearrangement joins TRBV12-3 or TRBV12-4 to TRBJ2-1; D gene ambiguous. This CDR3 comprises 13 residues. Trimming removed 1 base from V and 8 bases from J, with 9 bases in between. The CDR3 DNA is TGTGCCAGCAGTTTAGTAGACGAAGATGAGCAGTTCTTC. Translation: CASSLVDEDEQFF.

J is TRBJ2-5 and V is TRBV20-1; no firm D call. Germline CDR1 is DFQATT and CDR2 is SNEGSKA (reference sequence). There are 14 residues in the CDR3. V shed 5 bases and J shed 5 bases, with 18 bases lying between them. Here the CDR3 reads CSAGTSGLRETQYF. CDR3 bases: TGCAGTGCTGGAACCAGTGGTTTAAGGGAGACCCAGTACTTC.

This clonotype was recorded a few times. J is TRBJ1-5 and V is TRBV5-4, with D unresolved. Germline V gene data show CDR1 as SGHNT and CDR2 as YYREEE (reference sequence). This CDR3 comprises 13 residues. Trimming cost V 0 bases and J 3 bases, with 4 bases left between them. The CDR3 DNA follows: TGTGCCAGCAGCTTGGATCCCAATCAGCCCCAGCATTTT. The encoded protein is CASSLDPNQPQHF.

CDR3 DNA sequence: TGTGCCAGCAGCTCTTCAACTCCGTACACGGCCGCTGTCTATGGCTACACCTTC. Its protein product is CASSSSTPYTAAVYGYTF. The gene calls are TRBV11-1 and TRBJ1-2; D is uncertain. The CDR3 covers 18 residues. Germline V gene data show CDR1 as SGHAT and CDR2 as FQDESV (reference sequence). Trimming took off 4 bases at V and 4 bases at J, with 25 bases between the two ends.

Written as DNA, the CDR3 is TGCAGTGCTAGAGATCTAAACACCGGGGAGCTGTTTTTT. This gives the protein CSARDLNTGELFF. The rearrangement uses TRBV20-1 and TRBJ2-2; D uncertain. The CDR3 extends over 13 amino acids. From germline, CDR1 is DFQATT and CDR2 SNEGSKA (reference sequence). The germline V and J ends were trimmed by 0 bases and 2 bases, with 4 bases remaining between them.

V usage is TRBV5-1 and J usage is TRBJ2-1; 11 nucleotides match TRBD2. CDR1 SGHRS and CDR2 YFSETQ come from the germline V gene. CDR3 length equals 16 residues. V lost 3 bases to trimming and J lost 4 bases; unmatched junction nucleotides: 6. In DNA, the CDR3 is TGCGCCAGCAGCTCCGAGGGACTAGCGGCGTACAATGAGCAGTTCTTC. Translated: CASSSEGLAAYNEQFF.

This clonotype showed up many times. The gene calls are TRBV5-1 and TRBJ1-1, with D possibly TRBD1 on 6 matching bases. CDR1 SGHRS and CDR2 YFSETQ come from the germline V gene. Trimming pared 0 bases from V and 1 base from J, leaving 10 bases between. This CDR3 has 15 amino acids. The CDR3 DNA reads TGCGCCAGCAGCTTGGTGGGGGGCCGGAACACTGAAGCTTTCTTT. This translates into CASSLVGGRNTEAFF.

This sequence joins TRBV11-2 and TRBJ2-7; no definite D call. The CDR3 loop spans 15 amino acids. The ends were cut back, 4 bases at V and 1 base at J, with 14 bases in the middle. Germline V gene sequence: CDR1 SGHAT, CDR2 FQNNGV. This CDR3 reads CASSSLRRVSYEQYF. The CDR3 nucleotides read TGTGCCAGCAGCTCCCTACGACGGGTATCCTACGAGCAGTACTTC.

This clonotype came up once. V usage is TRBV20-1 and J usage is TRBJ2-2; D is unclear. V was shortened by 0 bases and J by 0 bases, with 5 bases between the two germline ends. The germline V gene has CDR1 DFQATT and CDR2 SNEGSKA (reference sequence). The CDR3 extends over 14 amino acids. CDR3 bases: TGCAGTGCTAGAGAGGCGGCGAACACCGGGGAGCTGTTTTTT. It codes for CSAREAANTGELFF.

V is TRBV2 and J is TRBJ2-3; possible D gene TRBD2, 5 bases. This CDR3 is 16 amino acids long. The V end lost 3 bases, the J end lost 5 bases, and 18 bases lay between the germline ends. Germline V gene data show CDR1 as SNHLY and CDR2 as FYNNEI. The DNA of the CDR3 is TGTGCCAGCAGTGATGATTCCACCGGGGTGGAAGATACGCAGTATTTT. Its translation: CASSDDSTGVEDTQYF.

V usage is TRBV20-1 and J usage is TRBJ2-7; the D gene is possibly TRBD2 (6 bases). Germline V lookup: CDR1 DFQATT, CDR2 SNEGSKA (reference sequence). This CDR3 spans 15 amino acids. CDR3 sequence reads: CATTSGDSSSYEQYV. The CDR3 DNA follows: TGCGCTACGACCAGTGGGGACTCCAGCTCCTACGAGCAGTACGTC.

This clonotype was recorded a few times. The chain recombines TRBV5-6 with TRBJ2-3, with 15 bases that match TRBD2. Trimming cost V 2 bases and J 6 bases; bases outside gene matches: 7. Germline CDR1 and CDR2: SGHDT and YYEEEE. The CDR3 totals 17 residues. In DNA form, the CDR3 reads TGTGCCAGCAGCTTCAGGACTAGCGGGGGGGCGGGCGATACGCAGTATTTT. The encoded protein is CASSFRTSGGAGDTQYF.

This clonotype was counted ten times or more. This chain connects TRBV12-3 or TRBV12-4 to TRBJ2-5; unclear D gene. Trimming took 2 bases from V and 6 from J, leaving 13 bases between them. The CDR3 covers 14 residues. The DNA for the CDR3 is TGTGCCAGCAGTTTATCGTTAGGGTTGCAGACCCAGTACTTC. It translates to CASSLSLGLQTQYF.

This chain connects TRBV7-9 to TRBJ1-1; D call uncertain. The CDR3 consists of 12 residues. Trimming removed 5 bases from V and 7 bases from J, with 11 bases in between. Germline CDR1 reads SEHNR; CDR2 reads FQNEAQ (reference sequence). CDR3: CASSPLLVEAFF. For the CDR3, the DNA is TGTGCCAGCAGCCCTCTGTTGGTTGAAGCTTTCTTT.

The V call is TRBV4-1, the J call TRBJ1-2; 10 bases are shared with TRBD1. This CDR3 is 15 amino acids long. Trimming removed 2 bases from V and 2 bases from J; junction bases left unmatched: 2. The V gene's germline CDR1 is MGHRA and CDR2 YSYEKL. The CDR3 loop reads CASSQKTGGNYGYTF. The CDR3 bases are TGCGCCAGCAGCCAAAAGACAGGGGGCAACTATGGCTACACCTTC.